The rows below give T cell receptor beta chains drawn from one sample of a study of cytomegalovirus exposure and HLA in healthy donors. Profiled with immunoSEQ multiplex PCR; TCRdb holds only in-frame clones, not every one. The data contain some 210,000 clones, roughly 87% of them singletons. The sequenced sample consisted of PBMCs. The source is a woman aged 18-29 years in good health and CMV-seropositive. Each CDR3 is given with its conserved first and last residue. A D gene is named only where the DNA matches it firmly. For some rows the clone size is stated as once, few or many, or as a class when expanded; others skip it.

clone_size	j_call	v_call	d_call	cdr3_nt	cdr3_aa
.	TRBJ1-2	TRBV25-1	.	TGTGCCAGCAGTGCATCCCTCACAGGAGACTATGGCTACACCTTC	CASSASLTGDYGYTF
.	TRBJ2-3	TRBV9	TRBD1	TGTGCCAGCAGCGGCGGGGACAGGGGTGGGACAGATACGCAGTATTTT	CASSGGDRGGTDTQYF
.	TRBJ1-1	TRBV10-2	.	TGCGCCAGCACCACACGGTCTAGGGGCAACACTGAAGCTTTCTTT	CASTTRSRGNTEAFF
.	TRBJ2-1	TRBV18	.	TGTGCCAGCTCACCACCGAACTCCTTCTACAATGAGCAGTTCTTC	CASSPPNSFYNEQFF
.	TRBJ2-2	TRBV30	.	TGTGCCTGGAGTGTCGACACCGGGGAGCTGTTTTTT	CAWSVDTGELFF
.	TRBJ1-2	TRBV21-1	.	TGTGCCAGCAGCAAAAAGTGTCGGGACAGGGACCTTCTGGACTATGGCTACACCTTC	CASSKKCRDRDLLDYGYTF
.	TRBJ1-2	TRBV9	TRBD1	TGTGCCAGCAGCGTAGGAACGATGAGGGGGCGAAGAGTTAACTATGGCTACACCTTC	CASSVGTMRGRRVNYGYTF
.	TRBJ2-1	TRBV10-1	TRBD2	TGCGCCAGCAGCACTAGCGCGATAAATGAGCAGTTCTTC	CASSTSAINEQFF
.	TRBJ2-5	TRBV28	TRBD1	TGTGCCAGCAGGGAGGGACAGGGTACGGAGACCCAGTACTTC	CASREGQGTETQYF
.	TRBJ2-1	TRBV5-4	.	TGTGCCAGCAACCCTGATAGCGCCAACTCCTACAATGAGCAGTTCTTC	CASNPDSANSYNEQFF
.	TRBJ2-5	TRBV30	TRBD1	TGTGCCTGGAGTGTAGGGACAGGGGAGACCCAGTACTTC	CAWSVGTGETQYF
once	TRBJ1-5	TRBV27	.	TGTGCCAGCAGTTTTGTAGGGGTCCGTCAGCCCCAGCATTTT	CASSFVGVRQPQHF
.	TRBJ2-1	TRBV5-1	TRBD2	TGCGCCAGCAGCGCGACTCTAGCGGGAGGGCCCGACAATGAGCAGTTCTTC	CASSATLAGGPDNEQFF
once	TRBJ2-1	TRBV2	TRBD2	TGTGCCAGCAGTATTTTAGCTAGCGGCCACAATGAGCAGTTCTTC	CASSILASGHNEQFF
.	TRBJ1-4	TRBV19	TRBD1	TGTGCCAGCACCTTAAACAGGGGCGGTAATGAAAAACTGTTTTTT	CASTLNRGGNEKLFF
.	TRBJ2-7	TRBV5-6	.	TGTGCCAGCAGCCCATCCCCCTACGAGCAGTACTTC	CASSPSPYEQYF
.	TRBJ2-7	TRBV5-1	TRBD2	TGCGCCAGCAGCCGGCGGGGGGAGGACTACGAGCAGTACTTC	CASSRRGEDYEQYF
once	TRBJ2-1	TRBV27	TRBD1	TGTGCCAGCAGTTCCCGACAGGGATACAATGAGCAGTTCTTC	CASSSRQGYNEQFF
.	TRBJ2-7	TRBV19	TRBD2	TGTGCCACCTCAGGGGGACTAGCGGGAGACTCCTACGAGCAGTACTTC	CATSGGLAGDSYEQYF
.	TRBJ1-1	TRBV9	.	TGTGCCAGCAGCGATAAGCAATTGAACACTGAAGCTTTCTTT	CASSDKQLNTEAFF
.	TRBJ1-4	TRBV5-1	.	TGCGCCAGCAGCTTGGGCCCGTCACAGTCTAATGAAAAACTGTTTTTT	CASSLGPSQSNEKLFF
.	TRBJ2-1	TRBV19	TRBD2	TGTGCCAGTACCTTGAGCGGGAGTTACAATGAGCAGTTCTTC	CASTLSGSYNEQFF
.	TRBJ2-7	TRBV19	.	TGTGCCAGTAGACCAGTTGGGCAGGGTTCCTCCTACGAGCAGTACTTC	CASRPVGQGSSYEQYF
.	TRBJ2-2	TRBV30	TRBD2	TGTGCCTGGAGTGTACACCTAGCGGGAGCGGGCGGGGAGCTGTTTTTT	CAWSVHLAGAGGELFF
.	TRBJ1-1	TRBV19	.	TGTGCCAGTACCGGCGGAGCCACTGAAGCTTTCTTT	CASTGGATEAFF
.	TRBJ2-2	TRBV7-9	TRBD2	TGTGCCAGCAGCCCTACTAGCGGGAGGGCCGTCGCCGGGGAGCTGTTTTTT	CASSPTSGRAVAGELFF
once	TRBJ1-3	TRBV13	.	TGTGCCAGCAGCGCGGGTGGAAACACCATATATTTT	CASSAGGNTIYF
once	TRBJ2-7	TRBV5-1	TRBD2	TGCGCCAGCAGCTCAACCCCCTTGACTAGCGGGAGTAAGGGCGGCAACTACGAGCAGTACTTC	CASSSTPLTSGSKGGNYEQYF
.	TRBJ1-1	TRBV4-1	.	TGCGCCAGCAGCCAAGAAGGAGGGGTTGAAGCTTTCTTT	CASSQEGGVEAFF
.	TRBJ2-2	TRBV6-1	TRBD1	TGTGCCAGCAGTGAAGCGAGGACAGGGGAGTTAGCCGGGGAGCTGTTTTTT	CASSEARTGELAGELFF
.	TRBJ2-7	TRBV9	.	TGTGCCAGCACCTGTCGTACTCTCTCCTACGAGCAGTACTTC	CASTCRTLSYEQYF
.	TRBJ2-2	TRBV19	TRBD2	TGTGCCAGTAGTATACAGACTAGCGGGAGTTATAGCGGGGAGCTGTTTTTT	CASSIQTSGSYSGELFF
many	TRBJ2-3	TRBV6-4	TRBD2	TGTGCCAGCAGTCCCGGGACTAGCGACACAGATACGCAGTATTTT	CASSPGTSDTDTQYF
.	TRBJ2-4	TRBV14	TRBD1	TGTGCCAGCAGCCAGAGCGTGACAGGGTTAGCCAAAAACATTCAGTACTTC	CASSQSVTGLAKNIQYF
.	TRBJ1-2	TRBV5-1	TRBD1	TGCGCCAGCAGCCCCAACTCGGTCCAGGGGGCGAATCCCTATGGCTACACCTTC	CASSPNSVQGANPYGYTF
.	TRBJ2-7	TRBV5-4	.	TGTGCCAGCAGCTCTAGGTGGGACGAGCAGTACTTC	CASSSRWDEQYF
.	TRBJ1-2	TRBV2	TRBD1	TGTGCCACCCGGACAGGGCCCTGGGGCTACACCTTC	CATRTGPWGYTF
.	TRBJ1-2	TRBV5-4	.	TGTGCCAGCACCTCCAAAACACCACAGCACTATGGCTACACCTTC	CASTSKTPQHYGYTF
.	TRBJ2-1	TRBV6-5	.	TGTGCCAGCAGCGAGGGAGATTGGGGCAATGAGCAGTTCTTC	CASSEGDWGNEQFF
.	TRBJ1-1	TRBV5-1	TRBD1	TGCGCCAGCAGCGGTGGGACAGGTAACACTGAAGCTTTCTTT	CASSGGTGNTEAFF
.	TRBJ2-1	TRBV14	TRBD2	TGTGCCAGCAGCTATATACCCGGACTAGCGGCCGGTAGGGGAAATGAGCAGTTCTTC	CASSYIPGLAAGRGNEQFF
.	TRBJ2-6	TRBV29-1	.	TGCAGCGTCCTGGACAGTTCTGGGGCCAACGTCCTGACTTTC	CSVLDSSGANVLTF
few	TRBJ1-2	TRBV5-1	.	TGCGCCAGCAGCTTGGATAATGACAGGACCGACACCTTC	CASSLDNDRTDTF
.	TRBJ2-2	TRBV4-1	.	TGCGCCAGCAGCCACCTTCCGGGACAAAAAGAAAGGGGTCCCGGGGAGCTGTTTTTT	CASSHLPGQKERGPGELFF
.	TRBJ2-5	TRBV6-1	TRBD1	TGTGCCAGCCGGCCTGGGACAGGGACAGAGACCCAGTACTTC	CASRPGTGTETQYF
.	TRBJ2-7	TRBV7-2	.	TGTGCCAGCAGCCCAGGGGGGGCTAGCGGGCGCGAGCAGTACTTC	CASSPGGASGREQYF
once	TRBJ2-7	TRBV28	.	TGTGCCAGCAGTCCACGACAGAGGCCCGCCTACGAGCAGTACTTC	CASSPRQRPAYEQYF
.	TRBJ1-2	TRBV27	TRBD1	TGTGCCAGCAGCCTACTCCAGACAGGGAATGGCTACACCTTC	CASSLLQTGNGYTF
.	TRBJ2-7	TRBV28	TRBD2	TGTGCCAGCACCTTAAGGACTAGCGGGAGCTACGAGCAGTACTTC	CASTLRTSGSYEQYF
.	TRBJ1-1	TRBV9	TRBD1	TGTGCCAGCAGCGGAGGGGGCTCGAACACTGAAGCTTTCTTT	CASSGGGSNTEAFF
few	TRBJ2-1	TRBV7-9	.	TGTGCCAGCAGCTTAGGTCCTAGCGAGTTTAATGAGCAGTTCTTC	CASSLGPSEFNEQFF
.	TRBJ1-2	TRBV27	.	TGTGCCAGCAGTTTATTGCCGAACGCGGGTAACTATGGCTACACCTTC	CASSLLPNAGNYGYTF
.	TRBJ2-1	TRBV6-6	TRBD2	TGTGCCAGCAGTTTCGGGACTAGCGGGATCGATGAGCAGTTCTTC	CASSFGTSGIDEQFF
.	TRBJ2-1	TRBV4-1	.	TGCGCCAGCAGCCAAGAGCGGCCGGAATCCTACAATGAGCAGTTCTTC	CASSQERPESYNEQFF
.	TRBJ2-7	TRBV7-9	.	TGTGCCAGCAGCCCCAGTGGGAGCTCCTACGAGCAGTACTTC	CASSPSGSSYEQYF
.	TRBJ1-1	TRBV6-1	.	TGTGCCAGCAGTGAAGTCAGCAGGGGCTATACTGAAGCTTTCTTT	CASSEVSRGYTEAFF
.	TRBJ1-4	TRBV9	.	TGTGCCAGCAGCGCTTACGGAGCAACTAATGAAAAACTGTTTTTT	CASSAYGATNEKLFF
.	TRBJ1-2	TRBV10-3	TRBD1	TGTGCCATCAGTGTTAAGGGGGACAGTAACTATGGCTACACCTTC	CAISVKGDSNYGYTF
.	TRBJ2-1	TRBV4-2	TRBD2	TGTGCCAGCAGCCTCGGGACTAGCGGAGACAATGAGCAGTTCTTC	CASSLGTSGDNEQFF